This T cell receptor beta chain emerged from a study of beta chain features in type 1 diabetes. Regarding the study as a whole: Cells carrying high TCR expression could end up over-represented when cDNA is sequenced. Junctions at VDJ sites from type 1 diabetes patients had fewer insertions and more deletions.

Concerning this clone itself: No antigen is known for it.

Over 95% purity was reached by all sorted populations. CDR3 size: 14 residues. Trimming took 1 base from V and 7 from J, leaving 14 bases between them. Germline-derived CDR1 and CDR2 are SGHAT and FQNNGV. Sequenced material consisted of expressed TCRB transcripts (all of the isolated RNA was reverse transcribed). Sequencing was performed with immunoSEQ multiplex PCR; in TCRdb, only in-frame clones are kept and a portion is missing. The sample yields 450,000 to 550,000 clones, about 29% seen once. The sequence came from a man aged 18 to 29 in good health. The chain joins TRBV11-2 to TRBJ2-7, with D hard to call. Sequencing input: naive CD4+ T cells from blood. This chain's CDR3 is CASSLVLGLKEQYF. As DNA, the CDR3 is TGTGCCAGCAGCTTAGTCTTAGGTCTCAAGGAGCAGTACTTC.